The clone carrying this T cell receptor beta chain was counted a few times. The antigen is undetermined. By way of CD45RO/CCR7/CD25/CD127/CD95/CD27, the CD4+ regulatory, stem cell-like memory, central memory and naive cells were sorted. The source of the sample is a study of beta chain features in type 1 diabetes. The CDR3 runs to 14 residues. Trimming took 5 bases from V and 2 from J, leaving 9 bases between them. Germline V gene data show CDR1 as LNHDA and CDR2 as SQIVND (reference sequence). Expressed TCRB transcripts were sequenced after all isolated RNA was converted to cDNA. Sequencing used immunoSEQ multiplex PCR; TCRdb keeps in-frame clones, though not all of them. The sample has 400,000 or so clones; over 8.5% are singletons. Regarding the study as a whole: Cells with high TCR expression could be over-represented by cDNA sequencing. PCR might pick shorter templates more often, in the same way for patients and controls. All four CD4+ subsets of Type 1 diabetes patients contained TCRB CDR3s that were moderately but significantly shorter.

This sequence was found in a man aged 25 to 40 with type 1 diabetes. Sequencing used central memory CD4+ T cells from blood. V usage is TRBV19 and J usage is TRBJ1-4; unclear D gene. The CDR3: CASSQGNTNEKLFF. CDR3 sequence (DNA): TGTGCCAGTAGTCAAGGGAACACTAATGAAAAACTGTTTTTT.